What follows describes a single T cell receptor (beta chain). What it binds is not known. Sequencing was performed with immunoSEQ multiplex PCR; in TCRdb, only in-frame clones are kept and a portion is missing. Of over 85,000 clones in the sample, 85% to 95% were seen once. This specimen belongs to a study of PD-1 blockade in classical Hodgkin lymphoma. On the study more broadly: Every 2 weeks, patients got 3 mg/kg intravenous nivolumab. The study's findings and limits: CD4+ but not CD8+ TCR diversity rose significantly by C4D1. Diminished baseline TCR diversity has been reported in newly diagnosed patients relative to healthy donors. Baseline diversity resembling that of newly diagnosed patients was seen in complete responders.

Sample time point: cycle 4 day 1 (C4D1), after six to seven weeks of nivolumab. Each of the patients experienced relapse following autologous stem cell transplantation, and their brentuximab vedotin exposure differed. The J segment lost 1 base and the V segment lost 5 bases, leaving 7 bases of the junction unmatched. CDR3 length equals 15 residues. Germline lookup yields CDR1 MDHEN and CDR2 SYDVKM. The TCR was taken from a human donor with classical Hodgkin lymphoma. The V call is TRBV28, the J call TRBJ2-7; 8 bases align to TRBD1. Sequencing used peripheral blood mononuclear cells (PBMCs), obtained before the fourth cycle of nivolumab. CDR3 sequence: CASSPPGQESYEQYF. DNA of the CDR3: TGTGCCAGCAGTCCCCCGGGACAGGAGTCCTACGAGCAGTACTTC.